This TCR beta chain comes out of a study of cytomegalovirus exposure and HLA in healthy donors. 13 Jbeta primers and 60 Vbeta primers were used for the PCR. Here immunoSEQ multiplex PCR was the method, and the copy in TCRdb shows in-frame clones only, minus some. The table has about 170,000 clones, roughly 80% seen once; the top ten hold over 0.65%. A note on this clone: The antigen remains unidentified.

The CDR3 length is 15 residues. Losses at the gene ends were 5 bases for V and 4 bases for J; bases not matched to a gene: 5. Germline assignment: CDR1 LNHNV and CDR2 YYDKDF (reference sequence). Overall study findings and caveats: A link between a missense DCLRE1C variant and TCR beta V- and J-gene trimming emerged from a later analysis.

The sample consisted of PBMCs. V and J are TRBV15 and TRBJ2-2, with TRBD2 matching over 9 bases. The receptor comes from a woman aged 18-29 years in good health and CMV-seronegative. CDR3 sequence reads: CATSLAGASTGELFF. The CDR3 DNA is TGTGCCACCAGCTTAGCGGGAGCTTCCACCGGGGAGCTGTTTTTT.